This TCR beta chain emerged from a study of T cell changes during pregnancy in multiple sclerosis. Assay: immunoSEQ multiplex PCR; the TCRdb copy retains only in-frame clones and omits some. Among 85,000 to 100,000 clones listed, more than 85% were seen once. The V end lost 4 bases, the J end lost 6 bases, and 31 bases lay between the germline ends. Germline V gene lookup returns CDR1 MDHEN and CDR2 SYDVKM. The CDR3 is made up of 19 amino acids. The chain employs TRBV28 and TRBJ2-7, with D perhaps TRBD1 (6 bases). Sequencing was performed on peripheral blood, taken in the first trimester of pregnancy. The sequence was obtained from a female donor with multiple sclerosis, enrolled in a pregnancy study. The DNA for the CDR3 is TGTGCCAGCAGTTCCGATACAGGGTTCGCCTACTCGGACCTTCGCGAGCAGTACTTC. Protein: CASSSDTGFAYSDLREQYF.